The present entry profiles one T cell receptor delta chain with its context. TCRdb records a much larger clone's protein for this DNA, with a difference at residue 7 that likely arises from a read error; the protein given is the translation of the DNA. These data belong to a study of γδ T cells in repeated Plasmodium falciparum infection. In the study overall: Donors were malaria-exposed Malian children or age- and gender-matched Australian children.

TCRdb re-called the multiplex PCR reads via CATT. The data show tens of thousands of delta-chain clones, over 0.75% seen once. The material sequenced was gamma-delta T cells from blood. The receptor was isolated from a pool of human donors (malaria-infected and uninfected, not separated).

CDR3 residues: CALGGLPLRTVLIF. CDR3 in DNA: TGTGCTCTTGGGGGCCTACCACTCCGCACGGTACTCATCTTT. The V gene is TRDV1, the J gene TRDJ1, with D possibly TRDD2 on 5 matching bases. This CDR3 has 14 amino acids. V dropped 4 bases and J dropped 10 bases, with 19 bases sitting between them. The germline gives CDR1 TSWWSYY, CDR2 QGS.